The sequence of this T cell receptor beta chain was determined in a study of identical twins. In the case of this clonotype: No antigen is known for it.

Unique molecular identifiers were present on the cDNA, which also gained a universal primer site by template switching. Each CDR3 protein gets one entry after TCRdb re-called the 5' RACE reads with MiXCR. The sample includes 1.5 million to 2 million distinct CDR3 sequences, about 31% seen only once; the top ten take about 0.27%. CDR1 and CDR2 from the germline V gene are MNHNY and SVGAGI (reference sequence). Losses at the gene ends were 6 bases for V and 2 bases for J; bases not matched to a gene: 10. The CDR3 is 16 amino acids. Study-level points and caveats: Within beta out-of-frame sequences, the excess sharing observed between twins was weaker. For cord blood, abundant beta clonotypes had fewer insertions, unlike memory repertoires, which showed none.

The TCR comes from a newborn girl in good health. The chain recombines TRBV6-6 with TRBJ2-7; TRBD2 matches at 10 bases. Sequencing was carried out using cord blood. The CDR3 DNA follows: TGTGCCAGCAGCCACACCCCTCTAGCGGGAGCCTACGAGCAGTACTTC. Protein: CASSHTPLAGAYEQYF.